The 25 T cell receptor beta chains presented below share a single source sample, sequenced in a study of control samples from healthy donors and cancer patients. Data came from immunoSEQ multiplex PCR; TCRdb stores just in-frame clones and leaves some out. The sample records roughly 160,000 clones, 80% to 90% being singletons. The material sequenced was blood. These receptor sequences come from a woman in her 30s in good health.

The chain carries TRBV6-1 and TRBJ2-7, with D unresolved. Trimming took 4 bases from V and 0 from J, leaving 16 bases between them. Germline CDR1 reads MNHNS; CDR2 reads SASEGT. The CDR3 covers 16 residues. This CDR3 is CASSASPTWGSYEQYF. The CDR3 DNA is TGTGCCAGCAGTGCGTCCCCGACCTGGGGCTCCTACGAGCAGTACTTC.

The chain's CDR3 is CASSLPRASGYEQYF. The CDR3, as DNA: TGTGCCAGCAGCTTGCCCCGGGCTAGCGGGTACGAGCAGTACTTC. The V and J genes are TRBV5-4 and TRBJ2-7; the match to TRBD2 covers 8 bases. J was trimmed by 4 bases and V by 1 base; bases with no gene match: 7. This CDR3 spans 15 amino acids. Germline-derived CDR1 and CDR2 are SGHNT and YYREEE (reference sequence). Full variable domain (outside the CDR3, taken from reference TRBV5-4 and TRBJ2-7): ETGVTQSPTHLIKTRGQQVTLRCSSQSGHNTVSWYQQALGQGPQFIFQYYREEENGRGNFPPRFSGLQFPNYSSELNVNALELDDSALYLCASSLPRASGYEQYFGPGTRLTVT.

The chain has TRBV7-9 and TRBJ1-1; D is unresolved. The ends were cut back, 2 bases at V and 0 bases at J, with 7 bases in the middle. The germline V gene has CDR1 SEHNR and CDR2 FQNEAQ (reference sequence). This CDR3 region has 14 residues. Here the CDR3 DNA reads TGTGCCAGCAGCTTAATCGGCTTGAACACTGAAGCTTTCTTT. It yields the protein CASSLIGLNTEAFF.

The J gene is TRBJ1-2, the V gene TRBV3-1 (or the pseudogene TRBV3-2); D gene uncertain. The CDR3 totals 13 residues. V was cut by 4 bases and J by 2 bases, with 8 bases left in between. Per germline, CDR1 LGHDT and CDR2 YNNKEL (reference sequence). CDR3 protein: CASSPAGNYGYTF. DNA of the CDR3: TGTGCCAGCAGCCCGGCCGGAAACTATGGCTACACCTTC.

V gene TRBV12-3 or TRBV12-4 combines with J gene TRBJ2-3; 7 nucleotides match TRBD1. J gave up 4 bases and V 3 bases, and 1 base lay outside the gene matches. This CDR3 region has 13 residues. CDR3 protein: CASSFTGADTQYF. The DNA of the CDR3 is TGTGCCAGCAGTTTCACAGGGGCAGATACGCAGTATTTT.

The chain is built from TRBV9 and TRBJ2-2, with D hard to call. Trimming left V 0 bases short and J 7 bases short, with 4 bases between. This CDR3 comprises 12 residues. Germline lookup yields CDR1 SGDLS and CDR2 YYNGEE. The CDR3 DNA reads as TGTGCCAGCAGCGTAGCAATCGGGGAGCTGTTTTTT. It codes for CASSVAIGELFF.

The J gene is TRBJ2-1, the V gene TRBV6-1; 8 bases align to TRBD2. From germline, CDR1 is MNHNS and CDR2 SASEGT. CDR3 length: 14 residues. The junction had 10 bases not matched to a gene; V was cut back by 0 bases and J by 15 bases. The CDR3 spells CASSEAPVREGLFF. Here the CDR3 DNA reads TGTGCCAGCAGTGAAGCCCCAGTCCGGGAGGGGTTGTTCTTC.

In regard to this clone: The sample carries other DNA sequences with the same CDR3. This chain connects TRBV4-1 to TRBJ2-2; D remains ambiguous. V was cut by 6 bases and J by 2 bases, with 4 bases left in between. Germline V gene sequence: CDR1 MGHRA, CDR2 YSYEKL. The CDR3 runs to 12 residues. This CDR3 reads CASSRNTGELFF. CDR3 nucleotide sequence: TGCGCCAGCAGTCGTAACACCGGGGAGCTGTTTTTT.

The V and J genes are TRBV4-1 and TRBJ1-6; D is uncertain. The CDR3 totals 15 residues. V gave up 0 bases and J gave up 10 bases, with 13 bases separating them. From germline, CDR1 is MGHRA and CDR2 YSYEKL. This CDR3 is CASSQDLHADSPLHF. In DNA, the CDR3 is TGCGCCAGCAGCCAAGATCTTCATGCAGACTCACCCCTCCACTTT.

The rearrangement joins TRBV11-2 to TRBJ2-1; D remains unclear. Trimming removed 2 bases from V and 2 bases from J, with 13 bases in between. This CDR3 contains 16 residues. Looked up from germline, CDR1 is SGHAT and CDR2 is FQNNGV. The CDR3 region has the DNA TGTGCCAGCAGCTTATATGGACCAGCTACCTACAATGAGCAGTTCTTC. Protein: CASSLYGPATYNEQFF.

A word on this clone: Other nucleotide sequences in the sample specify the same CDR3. As DNA, the CDR3 is TGTGCCAGCAGTTACAATGGAGATACGCAGTATTTT. Protein product: CASSYNGDTQYF. The rearrangement uses TRBV6-6 and TRBJ2-3; no definite D call. CDR1 and CDR2 (germline): MNHNY, SVGAGI (reference sequence). Trimming took 2 bases from V and 5 from J, leaving 5 bases between them. The CDR3 runs to 12 residues.

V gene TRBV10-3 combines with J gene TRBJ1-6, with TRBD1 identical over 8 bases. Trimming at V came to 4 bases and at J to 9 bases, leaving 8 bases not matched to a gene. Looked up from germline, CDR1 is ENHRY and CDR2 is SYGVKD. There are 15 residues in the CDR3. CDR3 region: CAISGPTGAGSPLHF. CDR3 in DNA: TGTGCCATCAGTGGCCCGACAGGGGCCGGTTCACCCCTCCACTTT.

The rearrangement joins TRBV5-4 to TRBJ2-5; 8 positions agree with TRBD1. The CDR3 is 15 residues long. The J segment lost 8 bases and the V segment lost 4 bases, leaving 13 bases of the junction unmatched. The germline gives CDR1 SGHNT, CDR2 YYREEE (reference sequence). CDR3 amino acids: CASSSRTGQLPTQYF. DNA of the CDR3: TGTGCCAGCAGCAGTCGGACAGGGCAGCTCCCAACCCAGTACTTC.

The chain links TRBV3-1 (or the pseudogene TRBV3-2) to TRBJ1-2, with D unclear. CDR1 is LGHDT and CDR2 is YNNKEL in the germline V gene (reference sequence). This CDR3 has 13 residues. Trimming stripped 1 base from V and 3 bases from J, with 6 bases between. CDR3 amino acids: CASSQGRYYGYTF. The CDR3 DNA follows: TGTGCCAGCAGCCAAGGGCGGTACTATGGCTACACCTTC.

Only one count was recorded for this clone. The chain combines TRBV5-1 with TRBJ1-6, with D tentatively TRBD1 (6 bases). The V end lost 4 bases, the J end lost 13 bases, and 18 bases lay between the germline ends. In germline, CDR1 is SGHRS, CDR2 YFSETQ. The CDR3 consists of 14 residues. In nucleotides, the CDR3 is TGCGCCAGCAGCCACCGGACAGATGTAGAGCCCCTCCACTTT. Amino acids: CASSHRTDVEPLHF.

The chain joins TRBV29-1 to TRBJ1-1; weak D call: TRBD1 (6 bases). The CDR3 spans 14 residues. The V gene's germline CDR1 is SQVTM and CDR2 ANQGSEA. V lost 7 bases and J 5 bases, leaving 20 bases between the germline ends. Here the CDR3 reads CSAGGGVGATEAFF. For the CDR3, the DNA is TGCAGCGCGGGGGGCGGAGTTGGGGCAACTGAAGCTTTCTTT.

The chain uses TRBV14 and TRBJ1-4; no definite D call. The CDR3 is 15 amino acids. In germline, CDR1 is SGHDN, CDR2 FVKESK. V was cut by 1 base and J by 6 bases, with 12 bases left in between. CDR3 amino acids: CASSQGGRLDEKLFF. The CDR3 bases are TGTGCCAGCAGCCAAGGTGGGAGGCTGGATGAAAAACTGTTTTTT.

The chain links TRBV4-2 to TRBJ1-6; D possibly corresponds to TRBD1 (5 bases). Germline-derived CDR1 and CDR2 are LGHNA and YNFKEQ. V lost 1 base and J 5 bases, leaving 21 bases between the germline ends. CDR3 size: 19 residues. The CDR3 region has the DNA TGTGCCAGCAGCCAAGGACTCTATTTCCGGGGGGAAAATAATTCACCCCTCCACTTT. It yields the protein CASSQGLYFRGENNSPLHF.

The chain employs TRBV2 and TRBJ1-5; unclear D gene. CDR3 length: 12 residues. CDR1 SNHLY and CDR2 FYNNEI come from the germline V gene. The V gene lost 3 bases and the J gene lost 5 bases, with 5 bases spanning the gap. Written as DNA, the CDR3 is TGTGCCAGCAGTGACAACTATCAGCCCCAGCATTTT. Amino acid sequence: CASSDNYQPQHF.

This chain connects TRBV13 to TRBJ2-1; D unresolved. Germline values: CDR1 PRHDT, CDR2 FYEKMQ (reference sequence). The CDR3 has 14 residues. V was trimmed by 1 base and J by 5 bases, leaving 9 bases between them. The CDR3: CASSLVSADNEQFF. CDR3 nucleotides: TGTGCCAGCAGCTTAGTATCGGCAGACAATGAGCAGTTCTTC. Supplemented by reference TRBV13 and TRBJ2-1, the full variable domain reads AAGVIQSPRHLIKEKRETATLKCYPIPRHDTVYWYQQGPGQDPQFLISFYEKMQSDKGSIPDRFSAQQFSDYHSELNMSSLELGDSALYFCASSLVSADNEQFFGPGTRLTVL.

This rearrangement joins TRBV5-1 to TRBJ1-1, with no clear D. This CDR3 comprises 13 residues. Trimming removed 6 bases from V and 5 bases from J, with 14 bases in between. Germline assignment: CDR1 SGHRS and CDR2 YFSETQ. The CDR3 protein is CASTRTGETEAFF. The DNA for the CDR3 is TGCGCCAGCACGAGAACTGGGGAGACTGAAGCTTTCTTT.

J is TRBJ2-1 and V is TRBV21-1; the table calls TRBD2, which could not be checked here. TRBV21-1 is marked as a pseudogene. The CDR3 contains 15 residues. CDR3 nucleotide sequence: TGTGCCAGCAGCCAAGGACTAGTGGGTTCTGGTGAGCAGTTCTTC. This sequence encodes CASSQGLVGSGEQFF.

The DNA of the CDR3 is TGTGCCACCAGCAGAGGTTGGGAGACCCAGTACTTC. Protein sequence: CATSRGWETQYF. The chain is built from TRBV15 and TRBJ2-5; D uncertain. Looked up from germline, CDR1 is LNHNV and CDR2 is YYDKDF (reference sequence). The length of the CDR3 is 12 residues. V was trimmed by 1 base and J by 5 bases, leaving 5 bases between them.

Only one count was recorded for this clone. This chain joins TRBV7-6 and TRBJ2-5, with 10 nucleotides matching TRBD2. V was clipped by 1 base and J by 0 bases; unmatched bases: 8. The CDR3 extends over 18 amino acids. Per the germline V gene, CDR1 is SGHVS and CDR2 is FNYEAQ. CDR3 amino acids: CASSLEPSGGNHQETQYF. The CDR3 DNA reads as TGTGCCAGCAGCTTAGAACCTAGCGGGGGAAATCACCAAGAGACCCAGTACTTC.

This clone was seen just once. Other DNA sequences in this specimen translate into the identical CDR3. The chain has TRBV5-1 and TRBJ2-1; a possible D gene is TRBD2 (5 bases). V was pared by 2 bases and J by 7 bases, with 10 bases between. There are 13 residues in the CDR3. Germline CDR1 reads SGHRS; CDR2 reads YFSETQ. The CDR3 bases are TGCGCCAGCAGCTTAGCCGGAGGAAATGAGCAGTTCTTC. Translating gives CASSLAGGNEQFF.